Listed below are T cell receptor beta chains from one sample, sequenced in a study of T-cell reconstitution after alpha-beta-depleted transplantation in children. TCRdb itself ran the PCR reads through MiXCR, one entry per CDR3 protein. The sample consists of about 980,000 distinct CDR3 sequences, roughly 29% of them appearing once. The sequencing used PBMCs, mostly from graft donor cells, collected 360 days after TCRalphabeta/CD19-depleted stem cell transplant. These receptor sequences come from a boy under three years old who had a stem cell transplant for SCID, so the T cells may come from the graft donor. Both conserved end residues are part of each CDR3. The D gene is left open where the match is weak. Clone size is given for some rows only: seen once, a few or many times, or a class if the clone is expanded.

D | size | J | V | CDR3 | DNA
. | . | TRBJ1-1 | TRBV20-1 | CSARAQTELNTEAFF | TGCAGTGCTAGAGCCCAGACAGAACTTAACACTGAAGCTTTCTTT
. | . | TRBJ1-5 | TRBV12-3/TRBV12-4 | CASSLGLSLLPQHF | TGTGCCAGCAGTTTGGGGTTATCTCTCCTGCCCCAGCATTTT
TRBD1 | . | TRBJ2-1 | TRBV19 | CASSTSRTGVYEQFF | TGTGCCAGTAGTACCTCGAGGACAGGGGTTTATGAGCAGTTCTTC
. | few | TRBJ2-7 | TRBV30 | CAWSVREDSYEQYF | TGTGCCTGGAGTGTACGCGAGGACTCATACGAGCAGTACTTC
TRBD1 | . | TRBJ2-1 | TRBV4-1 | CASSPTTGAPDEQFF | TGCGCCAGCAGCCCCACGACAGGGGCCCCCGATGAGCAGTTCTTC
TRBD1 | . | TRBJ1-1 | TRBV10-3 | CAISAGGETTEAFF | TGTGCCATCAGTGCAGGGGGGGAAACCACTGAAGCTTTCTTT
. | few | TRBJ2-1 | TRBV12-3/TRBV12-4 | CASSWGLGGWNEQFF | TGTGCCAGCAGTTGGGGGCTAGGGGGGTGGAATGAGCAGTTCTTC
. | . | TRBJ2-1 | TRBV6-2/TRBV6-3 | CASGNYNEQFF | TGTGCCAGCGGGAACTACAATGAGCAGTTCTTC
. | many | TRBJ2-1 | TRBV9 | CASSVAGNEQFF | TGTGCCAGCAGCGTAGCGGGGAATGAGCAGTTCTTC
. | . | TRBJ1-1 | TRBV18 | CASSPPAGVIRTEAFF | TGTGCCAGCTCACCCCCGGCAGGGGTAATTCGGACTGAAGCTTTCTTT
. | few | TRBJ2-1 | TRBV5-1 | CASSGEGYSYNEQFF | TGCGCCAGCAGCGGCGAGGGTTACTCCTACAATGAGCAGTTCTTC
TRBD2 | many | TRBJ2-1 | TRBV27 | CASSLGFRGGYNEQFF | TGTGCCAGCAGTTTAGGGTTTCGGGGGGGCTACAATGAGCAGTTCTTC
TRBD1 | many | TRBJ2-7 | TRBV5-1 | CASSSTGTGGGHSEQYF | TGCGCCAGCAGCTCTACCGGGACAGGGGGGGGTCATAGCGAGCAGTACTTC
. | . | TRBJ2-2 | TRBV5-1 | CASSPTSRTELFF | TGCGCCAGCAGCCCCACGTCTCGAACGGAGCTGTTTTTT
TRBD1 | few | TRBJ1-1 | TRBV5-1 | CASSPRQGRKNTEAFF | TGCGCCAGCAGCCCTCGACAGGGGCGGAAGAACACTGAAGCTTTCTTT
. | few | TRBJ2-7 | TRBV4-3 | CASRHIFEQYF | TGCGCCAGCAGGCACATCTTTGAGCAGTACTTC
TRBD1 | . | TRBJ2-4 | TRBV7-2 | CATTSGDRTNIQYF | TGTGCCACCACCTCGGGGGACAGGACAAACATTCAGTACTTC
. | . | TRBJ2-6 | TRBV12-3/TRBV12-4 | CASTDESGANVLTF | TGTGCCAGCACTGACGAGTCTGGGGCCAACGTCCTGACTTTC
. | . | TRBJ2-1 | TRBV5-5 | CASSPRGDGTHNEQFF | TGTGCCAGCAGCCCCCGAGGGGACGGCACACACAATGAGCAGTTCTTC
. | . | TRBJ2-7 | TRBV12-3/TRBV12-4 | CASISPAQDSTYEQYF | TGTGCCAGCATAAGCCCCGCACAGGACAGCACCTACGAGCAGTACTTC
. | . | TRBJ2-5 | TRBV6-2/TRBV6-3 | CASSYLFGRYQETQYF | TGTGCCAGCAGTTACTTGTTTGGGAGATACCAAGAGACCCAGTACTTC
. | . | TRBJ1-2 | TRBV12-3/TRBV12-4 | CASGYTAYGYTF | TGTGCCAGCGGATACACGGCCTATGGCTACACCTTC
TRBD2 | . | TRBJ2-5 | TRBV7-8 | CASSAGTRPETQYF | TGTGCCAGCAGCGCCGGGACTAGACCAGAGACCCAGTACTTC
. | . | TRBJ1-6 | TRBV18 | CASSPQTARSSYNSPLHF | TGTGCCAGCTCACCGCAGACAGCCCGGAGCTCCTATAATTCACCCCTCCACTTT
TRBD1 | few | TRBJ1-2 | TRBV4-3 | CASSLSVGTGTNYGYTF | TGCGCCAGCAGCCTTTCGGTCGGGACAGGGACTAACTATGGCTACACCTTC
. | few | TRBJ1-4 | TRBV11-2 | CASSPWGNEKLFF | TGTGCCAGCAGCCCATGGGGGAATGAAAAACTGTTTTTT
. | few | TRBJ2-3 | TRBV2 | CASSEGTQGYTDTQYF | TGTGCCAGCAGTGAAGGCACACAGGGCTACACAGATACGCAGTATTTT
. | few | TRBJ2-2 | TRBV6-5 | CASSYSTSFSGELFF | TGTGCCAGCAGTTACTCGACTAGTTTTAGCGGGGAGCTGTTTTTT
. | few | TRBJ1-6 | TRBV20-1 | CSAGPISGHLHF | TGCAGTGCTGGCCCCATTAGCGGGCACCTCCACTTT
. | . | TRBJ2-1 | TRBV29-1 | CSVEGGVREQFF | TGCAGCGTTGAAGGCGGGGTCCGTGAGCAGTTCTTC
TRBD1 | . | TRBJ1-6 | TRBV20-1 | CSARVFRDRSPLHF | TGCAGTGCTAGAGTTTTCAGGGACAGGTCACCCCTCCACTTT
TRBD2 | . | TRBJ2-7 | TRBV19 | CASSASGTSLHEQYF | TGTGCCAGTAGTGCTTCCGGGACTAGCCTCCACGAGCAGTACTTC
. | few | TRBJ1-6 | TRBV20-1 | CSAADSFSYNSPLHF | TGCAGTGCCGCGGACTCCTTCTCCTATAATTCACCCCTCCACTTT
. | . | TRBJ1-5 | TRBV4-1 | CASSPGGPGVQPQHF | TGCGCCAGCAGCCCCGGGGGCCCAGGGGTCCAGCCCCAGCATTTT
TRBD1 | few | TRBJ2-1 | TRBV12-3/TRBV12-4 | CASSFPLTGGGNEQFF | TGTGCCAGCAGTTTTCCCCTCACAGGGGGCGGGAATGAGCAGTTCTTC
. | . | TRBJ2-1 | TRBV9 | CASSLRTTSNEQFF | TGTGCCAGCAGCCTCCGGACTACCTCGAATGAGCAGTTCTTC
TRBD1 | . | TRBJ2-4 | TRBV12-3/TRBV12-4 | CASSRTGTGVIVIQYF | TGTGCCAGCAGCAGGACCGGGACAGGGGTTATAGTCATTCAGTACTTC
. | . | TRBJ1-3 | TRBV3-1 | CASSPSRGGSGNTIYF | TGTGCCAGCAGCCCCAGCCGGGGGGGCTCTGGAAACACCATATATTTT
TRBD2 | . | TRBJ2-3 | TRBV13 | CASSWGGGSTPSTDTQYF | TGTGCCAGCAGCTGGGGCGGGGGGTCGACCCCTAGCACAGATACGCAGTATTTT
. | . | TRBJ2-1 | TRBV20-1 | CSARDPRTGSYNEQFF | TGCAGTGCTAGAGATCCTAGGACGGGCTCCTACAATGAGCAGTTCTTC
. | . | TRBJ2-3 | TRBV5-1 | CASSVDKALGLGTDTQYF | TGCGCCAGCAGCGTCGATAAAGCCCTAGGTCTCGGCACAGATACGCAGTATTTT
. | . | TRBJ1-2 | TRBV12-3/TRBV12-4 | CASSFSETNYGYTF | TGTGCCAGCAGTTTTTCAGAGACTAACTATGGCTACACCTTC
. | few | TRBJ2-5 | TRBV6-1 | CATRRNGGPEETQYF | TGTGCCACCCGACGGAATGGGGGGCCCGAGGAGACCCAGTACTTC
. | few | TRBJ1-1 | TRBV20-1 | CSAVAPPLPGIEAFF | TGCAGTGCAGTTGCACCACCCCTCCCCGGTATTGAAGCTTTCTTT
. | few | TRBJ2-4 | TRBV18 | CASSPQGRMAKNIQYF | TGTGCCAGCTCACCACAGGGGAGAATGGCCAAAAACATTCAGTACTTC
. | few | TRBJ1-1 | TRBV4-3 | CASSQKALRNGAFF | TGCGCCAGCAGCCAAAAGGCACTGAGGAACGGAGCTTTCTTT
. | few | TRBJ2-5 | TRBV28 | CASSLPIQETQYF | TGTGCCAGCAGTTTACCGATCCAAGAGACCCAGTACTTC
TRBD1 | few | TRBJ2-2 | TRBV5-1 | CASSLGQGMFAGELFF | TGCGCCAGCAGCTTGGGACAGGGGATGTTCGCCGGGGAGCTGTTTTTT
. | . | TRBJ2-1 | TRBV7-7 | CASSLASRSNEQFF | TGTGCCAGCAGCTTAGCAAGCAGGAGCAATGAGCAGTTCTTC
. | few | TRBJ2-5 | TRBV5-1 | CASSRAFQETQYF | TGCGCCAGCAGCCGGGCCTTCCAAGAGACCCAGTACTTC
TRBD2 | . | TRBJ2-1 | TRBV24-1 | CATSDSLTSGGYNEQFF | TGTGCCACCAGTGATTCACTGACTAGCGGGGGGTACAATGAGCAGTTCTTC
. | . | TRBJ2-7 | TRBV15 | CATSRVDSIYEQYF | TGTGCCACCAGCAGAGTTGACAGCATATACGAGCAGTACTTC
TRBD1 | . | TRBJ2-3 | TRBV10-3 | CAIGLQTGTTDTQYF | TGTGCCATCGGACTCCAGACAGGGACCACAGATACGCAGTATTTT
. | . | TRBJ1-2 | TRBV29-1 | CSVEQINYGYTF | TGCAGCGTTGAACAAATTAACTATGGCTACACCTTC
. | . | TRBJ2-3 | TRBV20-1 | CSAVSGGATDTQYF | TGCAGTGCTGTATCAGGGGGGGCTACAGATACGCAGTATTTT
TRBD2 | few | TRBJ2-5 | TRBV9 | CASSVDEGLAGGRETQYF | TGTGCCAGCAGCGTAGACGAGGGACTAGCGGGGGGACGAGAGACCCAGTACTTC
. | . | TRBJ2-1 | TRBV5-6 | CASTEGNRLYNEQFF | TGTGCCAGCACCGAAGGAAACAGACTATACAATGAGCAGTTCTTC
TRBD1 | . | TRBJ2-2 | TRBV12-3/TRBV12-4 | CASSLDRGPAGELFF | TGTGCCAGCAGTTTAGACAGGGGGCCCGCCGGGGAGCTGTTTTTT
. | many | TRBJ2-1 | TRBV10-2 | CASTLARYNEQFF | TGCGCCAGCACCCTAGCACGATACAATGAGCAGTTCTTC